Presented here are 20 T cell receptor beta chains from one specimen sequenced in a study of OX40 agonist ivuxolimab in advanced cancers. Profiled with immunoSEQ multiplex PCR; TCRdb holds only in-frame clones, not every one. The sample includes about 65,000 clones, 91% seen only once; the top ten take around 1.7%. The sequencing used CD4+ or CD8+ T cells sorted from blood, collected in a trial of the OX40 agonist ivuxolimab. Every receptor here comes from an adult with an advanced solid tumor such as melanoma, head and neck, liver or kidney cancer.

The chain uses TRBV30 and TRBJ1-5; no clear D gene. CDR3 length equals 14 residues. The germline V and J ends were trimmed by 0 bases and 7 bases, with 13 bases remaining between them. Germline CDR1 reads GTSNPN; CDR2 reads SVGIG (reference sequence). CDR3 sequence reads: CAWSVLLHGQPQHF. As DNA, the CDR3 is TGTGCCTGGAGTGTACTGCTCCATGGGCAGCCCCAGCATTTT.

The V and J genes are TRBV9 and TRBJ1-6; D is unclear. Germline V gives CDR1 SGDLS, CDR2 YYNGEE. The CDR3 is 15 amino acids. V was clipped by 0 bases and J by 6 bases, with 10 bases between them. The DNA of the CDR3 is TGTGCCAGCAGCGTAGATGGCCAGCCTAATTCACCCCTCCACTTT. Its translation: CASSVDGQPNSPLHF.

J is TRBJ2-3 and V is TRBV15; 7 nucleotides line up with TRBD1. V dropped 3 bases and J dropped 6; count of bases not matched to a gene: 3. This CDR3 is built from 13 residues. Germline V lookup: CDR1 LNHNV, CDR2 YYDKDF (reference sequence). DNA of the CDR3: TGTGCCACCAGCAGTGGGACAGTGGATACGCAGTATTTT. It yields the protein CATSSGTVDTQYF.

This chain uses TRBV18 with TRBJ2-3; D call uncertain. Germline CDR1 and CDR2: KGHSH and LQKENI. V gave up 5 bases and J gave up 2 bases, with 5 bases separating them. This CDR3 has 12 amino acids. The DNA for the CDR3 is TGTGCCAGCTCAGTTTACACAGATACGCAGTATTTT. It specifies CASSVYTDTQYF.

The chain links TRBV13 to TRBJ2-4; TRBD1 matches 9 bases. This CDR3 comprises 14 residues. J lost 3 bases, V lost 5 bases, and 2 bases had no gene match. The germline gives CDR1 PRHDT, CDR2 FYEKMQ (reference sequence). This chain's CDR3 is CASSPDRGKNIQYF. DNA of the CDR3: TGTGCCAGCAGCCCGGACAGGGGCAAAAACATTCAGTACTTC.

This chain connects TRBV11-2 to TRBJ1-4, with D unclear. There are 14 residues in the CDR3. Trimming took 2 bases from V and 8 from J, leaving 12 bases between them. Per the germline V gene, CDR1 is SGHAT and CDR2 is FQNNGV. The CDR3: CASSLIRREEKLFF. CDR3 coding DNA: TGTGCCAGCAGCTTAATACGGAGGGAGGAAAAACTGTTTTTT. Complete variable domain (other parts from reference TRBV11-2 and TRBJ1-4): EAGVAQSPRYKIIEKRQSVAFWCNPISGHATLYWYQQILGQGPKLLIQFQNNGVVDDSQLPKDRFSAERLKGVDSTLKIQPAKLEDSAVYLCASSLIRREEKLFFGSGTQLSVL.

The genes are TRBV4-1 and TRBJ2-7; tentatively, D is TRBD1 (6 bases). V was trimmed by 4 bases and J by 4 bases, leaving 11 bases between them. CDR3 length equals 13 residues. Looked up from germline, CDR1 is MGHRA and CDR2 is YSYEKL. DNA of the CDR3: TGCGCCAGCAGCCCAACAGGGAGATACGAGCAGTACTTC. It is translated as CASSPTGRYEQYF.

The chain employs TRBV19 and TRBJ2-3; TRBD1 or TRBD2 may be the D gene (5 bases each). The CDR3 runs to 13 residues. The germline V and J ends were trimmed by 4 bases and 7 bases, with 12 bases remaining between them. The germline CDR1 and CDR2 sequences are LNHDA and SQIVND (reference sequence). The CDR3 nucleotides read TGTGCCAGTAGTACAGAGGGGAGACATACGCAGTATTTT. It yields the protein CASSTEGRHTQYF.

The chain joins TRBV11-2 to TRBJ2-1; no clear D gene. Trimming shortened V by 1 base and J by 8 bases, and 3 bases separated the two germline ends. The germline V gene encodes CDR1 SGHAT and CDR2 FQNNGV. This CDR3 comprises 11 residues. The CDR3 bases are TGTGCCAGCAGCTTAGTGGATGAGCAGTTCTTC. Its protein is CASSLVDEQFF.

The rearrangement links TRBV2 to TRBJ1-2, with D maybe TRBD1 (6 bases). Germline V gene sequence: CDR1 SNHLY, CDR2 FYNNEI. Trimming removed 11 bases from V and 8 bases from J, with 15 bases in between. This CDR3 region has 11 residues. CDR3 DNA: TGTGCCGCCACAGGGTTTGGGGGCTACACCTTC. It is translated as CAATGFGGYTF.

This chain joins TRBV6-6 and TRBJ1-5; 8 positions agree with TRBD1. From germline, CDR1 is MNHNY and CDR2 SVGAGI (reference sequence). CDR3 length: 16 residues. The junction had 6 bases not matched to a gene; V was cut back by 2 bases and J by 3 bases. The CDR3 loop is CASSYPGQGLNQPQHF. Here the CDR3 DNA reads TGTGCCAGCAGTTACCCAGGACAGGGACTCAATCAGCCCCAGCATTTT.

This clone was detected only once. The CDR3 sequence is CASRPGTAYSNQPQHF. DNA for the CDR3: TGTGCCAGCAGGCCTGGGACCGCTTATAGCAATCAGCCCCAGCATTTT. The chain couples TRBV27 to TRBJ1-5; tentatively, D is TRBD1 (5 bases). Germline-derived CDR1 and CDR2 are MNHEY and SMNVEV (reference sequence). The CDR3 totals 16 residues. The V gene lost 6 bases and the J gene lost 0 bases, with 15 bases spanning the gap.

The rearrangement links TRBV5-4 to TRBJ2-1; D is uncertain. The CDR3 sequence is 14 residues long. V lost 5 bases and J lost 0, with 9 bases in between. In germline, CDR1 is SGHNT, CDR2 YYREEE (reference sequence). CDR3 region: CASSPQSSYNEQFF. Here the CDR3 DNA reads TGTGCCAGCAGTCCGCAGAGCTCCTACAATGAGCAGTTCTTC.

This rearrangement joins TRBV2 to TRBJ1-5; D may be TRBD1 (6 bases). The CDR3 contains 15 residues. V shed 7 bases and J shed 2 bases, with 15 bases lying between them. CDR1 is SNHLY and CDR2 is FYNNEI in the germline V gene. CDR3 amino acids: CASNTLPGGNQPQHF. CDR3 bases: TGTGCCAGCAACACATTACCAGGGGGCAATCAGCCCCAGCATTTT.

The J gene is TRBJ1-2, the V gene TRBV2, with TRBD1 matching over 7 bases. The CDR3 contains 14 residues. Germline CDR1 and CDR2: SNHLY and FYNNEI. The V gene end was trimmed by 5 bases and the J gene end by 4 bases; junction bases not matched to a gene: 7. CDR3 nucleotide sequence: TGTGCCAGCAGTCTCGACAGGGATGGCTATGGCTACACCTTC. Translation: CASSLDRDGYGYTF.

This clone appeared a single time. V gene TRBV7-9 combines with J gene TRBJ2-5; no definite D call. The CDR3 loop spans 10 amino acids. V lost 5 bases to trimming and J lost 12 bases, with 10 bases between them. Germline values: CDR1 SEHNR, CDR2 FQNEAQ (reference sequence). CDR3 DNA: TGTGCCAGCAGCACCAGACCGGAGTACTTC. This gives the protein CASSTRPEYF.

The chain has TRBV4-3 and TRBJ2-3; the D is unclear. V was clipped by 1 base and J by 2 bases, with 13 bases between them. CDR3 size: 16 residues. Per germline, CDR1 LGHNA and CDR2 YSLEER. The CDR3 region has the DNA TGCGCCAGCAGCCAAGCAGCAGGTGGGGACACAGATACGCAGTATTTT. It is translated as CASSQAAGGDTDTQYF.

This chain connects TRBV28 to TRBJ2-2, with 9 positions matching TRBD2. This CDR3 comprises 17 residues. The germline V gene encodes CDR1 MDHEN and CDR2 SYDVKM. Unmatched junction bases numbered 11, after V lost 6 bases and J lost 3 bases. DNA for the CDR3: TGTGCCAGCAGGATAGCGGGGGCACAGCGGGACACCGGGGAGCTGTTTTTT. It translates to CASRIAGAQRDTGELFF.

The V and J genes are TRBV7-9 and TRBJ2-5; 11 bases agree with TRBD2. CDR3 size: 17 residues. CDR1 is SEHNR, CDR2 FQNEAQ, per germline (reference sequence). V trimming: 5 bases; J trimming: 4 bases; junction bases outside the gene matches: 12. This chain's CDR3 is CASSPHRLAGLGETQYF. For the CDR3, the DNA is TGTGCCAGCAGCCCGCACCGACTAGCGGGATTGGGAGAGACCCAGTACTTC.

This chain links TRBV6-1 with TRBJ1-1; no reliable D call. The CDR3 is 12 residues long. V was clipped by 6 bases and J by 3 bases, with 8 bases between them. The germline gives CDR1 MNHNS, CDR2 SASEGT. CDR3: CASRQPDTEAFF. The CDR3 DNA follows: TGTGCCAGCAGGCAACCTGACACTGAAGCTTTCTTT.